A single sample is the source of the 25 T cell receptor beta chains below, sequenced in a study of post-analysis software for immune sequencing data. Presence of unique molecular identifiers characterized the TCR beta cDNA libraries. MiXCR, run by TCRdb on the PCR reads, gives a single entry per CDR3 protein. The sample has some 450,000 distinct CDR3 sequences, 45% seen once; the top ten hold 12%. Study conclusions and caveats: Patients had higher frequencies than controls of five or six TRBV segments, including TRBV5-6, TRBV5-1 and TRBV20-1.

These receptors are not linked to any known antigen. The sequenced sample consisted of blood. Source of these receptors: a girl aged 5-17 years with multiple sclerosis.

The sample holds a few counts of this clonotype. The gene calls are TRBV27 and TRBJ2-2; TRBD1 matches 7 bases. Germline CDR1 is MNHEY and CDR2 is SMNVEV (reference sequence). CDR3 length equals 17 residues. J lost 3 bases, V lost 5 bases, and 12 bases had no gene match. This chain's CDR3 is CASSQKSTGYDTGELFF. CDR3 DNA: TGTGCCAGCAGTCAAAAATCGACAGGGTACGACACCGGGGAGCTGTTTTTT.

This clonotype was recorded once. In DNA form, the CDR3 reads TGTGCCAGCAGTTTCCAAAGTCCCATCCGGGGGTCCTACAATGAGCAGTACTTC. This codes for CASSFQSPIRGSYNEQYF. The chain links TRBV28 to TRBJ2-1; TRBD2 is a possible D gene (6 bases). TRBJ2-7 explains the end of the DNA better; the J call may be wrong. This CDR3 comprises 18 residues. The germline V gene encodes CDR1 MDHEN and CDR2 SYDVKM.

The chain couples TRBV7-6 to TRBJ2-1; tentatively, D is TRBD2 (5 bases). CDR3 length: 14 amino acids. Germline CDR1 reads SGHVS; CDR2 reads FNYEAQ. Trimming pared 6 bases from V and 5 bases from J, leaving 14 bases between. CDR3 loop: CASSSSRAHNEQFF. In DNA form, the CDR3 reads TGTGCCAGCAGTTCGTCGCGGGCCCACAATGAGCAGTTCTTC.

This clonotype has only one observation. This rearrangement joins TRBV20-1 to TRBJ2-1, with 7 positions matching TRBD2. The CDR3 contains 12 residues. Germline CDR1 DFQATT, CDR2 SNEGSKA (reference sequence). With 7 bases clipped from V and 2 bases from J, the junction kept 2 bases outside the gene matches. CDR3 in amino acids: CSVGTTYNEQFF. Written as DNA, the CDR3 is TGCAGTGTCGGGACTACCTACAATGAGCAGTTCTTC.

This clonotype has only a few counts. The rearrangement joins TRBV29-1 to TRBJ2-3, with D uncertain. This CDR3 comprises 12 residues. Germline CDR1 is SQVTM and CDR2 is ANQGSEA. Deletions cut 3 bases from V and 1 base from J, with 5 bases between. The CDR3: CSVDERTDTQYF. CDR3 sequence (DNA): TGCAGCGTTGATGAGCGCACAGATACGCAGTATTTT.

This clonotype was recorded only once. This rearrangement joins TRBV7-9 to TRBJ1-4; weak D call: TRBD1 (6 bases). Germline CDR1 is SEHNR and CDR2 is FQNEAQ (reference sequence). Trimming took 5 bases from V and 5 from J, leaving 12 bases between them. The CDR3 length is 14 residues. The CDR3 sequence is CASSQGQRNEKLFF. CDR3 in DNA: TGTGCCAGCAGCCAAGGACAGCGAAATGAAAAACTGTTTTTT.

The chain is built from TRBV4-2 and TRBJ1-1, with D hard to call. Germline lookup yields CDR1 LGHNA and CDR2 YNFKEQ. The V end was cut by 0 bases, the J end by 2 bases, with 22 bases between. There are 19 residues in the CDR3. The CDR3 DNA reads TGTGCCAGCAGCCAAGATGGCGGCTCGGACCGTTCGGGAAACACTGAAGCTTTCTTT. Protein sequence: CASSQDGGSDRSGNTEAFF.

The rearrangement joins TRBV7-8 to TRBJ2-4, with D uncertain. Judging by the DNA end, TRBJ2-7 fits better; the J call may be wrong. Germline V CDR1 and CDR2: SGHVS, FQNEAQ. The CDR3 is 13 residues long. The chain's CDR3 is CASRYRATYEQYF. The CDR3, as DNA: TGTGCCAGCAGGTACCGGGCGACCTACGAGCAGTACTTC.

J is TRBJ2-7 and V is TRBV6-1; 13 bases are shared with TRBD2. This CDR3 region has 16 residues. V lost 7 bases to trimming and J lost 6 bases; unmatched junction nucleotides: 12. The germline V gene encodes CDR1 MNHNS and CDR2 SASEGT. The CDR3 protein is CASTRTSGGWDIEQYF. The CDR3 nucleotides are TGTGCCAGCACCAGGACTAGCGGGGGCTGGGATATCGAGCAGTACTTC.

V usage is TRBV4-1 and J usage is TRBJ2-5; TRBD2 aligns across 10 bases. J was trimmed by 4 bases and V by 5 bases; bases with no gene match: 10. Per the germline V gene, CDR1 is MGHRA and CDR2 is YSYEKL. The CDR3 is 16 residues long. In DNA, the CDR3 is TGCGCCAGCAGCTTGAAGCGCCTAGCGGGAGTAGAGACCCAGTACTTC. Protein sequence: CASSLKRLAGVETQYF.

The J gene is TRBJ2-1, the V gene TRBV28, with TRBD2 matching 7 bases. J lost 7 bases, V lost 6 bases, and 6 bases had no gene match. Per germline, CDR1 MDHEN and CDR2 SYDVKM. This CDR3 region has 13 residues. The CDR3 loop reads CASRWGGENEQFF. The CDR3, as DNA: TGTGCCAGCAGATGGGGGGGAGAGAATGAGCAGTTCTTC.

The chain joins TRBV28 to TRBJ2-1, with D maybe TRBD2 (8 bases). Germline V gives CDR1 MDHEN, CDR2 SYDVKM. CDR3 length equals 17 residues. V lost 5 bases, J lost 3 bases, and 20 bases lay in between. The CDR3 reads CASSTRGGLAGYNEQFF. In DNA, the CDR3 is TGTGCCAGCAGTACTAGAGGGGGCCTAGCGGGCTACAATGAGCAGTTCTTC.

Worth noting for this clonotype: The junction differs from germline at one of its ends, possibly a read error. As DNA, the CDR3 is TGCAGCGGTGAAGACGGTACCTACGAGCAGTACTTC. Protein product: CSGEDGTYEQYF. The chain carries TRBV29-1 and TRBJ2-1; D call uncertain. The better agreement between TRBJ2-7 and the DNA end casts doubt on the J call. Germline values: CDR1 SQVTM, CDR2 ANQGSEA. This CDR3 contains 12 residues.

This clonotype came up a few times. The CDR3 DNA reads TGCGCCAGCAGTCAGACAGGGTACGATGAAAAACTGTTTTTT. Its translation is CASSQTGYDEKLFF. The chain recombines TRBV5-1 with TRBJ1-4, with 7 bases lining up with TRBD1. The CDR3 sequence is 14 residues long. V was clipped by 5 bases and J by 6 bases; unmatched bases: 7. Germline CDR1 reads SGHRS; CDR2 reads YFSETQ.

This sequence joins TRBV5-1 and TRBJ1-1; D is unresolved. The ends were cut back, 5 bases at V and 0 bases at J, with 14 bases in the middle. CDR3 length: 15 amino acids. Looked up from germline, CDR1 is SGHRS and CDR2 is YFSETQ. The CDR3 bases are TGCGCCAGCAGGAAGGAGGCTGGGATGAACACTGAAGCTTTCTTT. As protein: CASRKEAGMNTEAFF.

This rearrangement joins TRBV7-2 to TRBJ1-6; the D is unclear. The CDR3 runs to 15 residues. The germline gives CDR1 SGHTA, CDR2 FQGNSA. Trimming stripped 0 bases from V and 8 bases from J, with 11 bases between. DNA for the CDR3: TGTGCCAGCAGCTTAGCGCGGCCAGGAGATTCACCCCTCCACTTT. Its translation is CASSLARPGDSPLHF.

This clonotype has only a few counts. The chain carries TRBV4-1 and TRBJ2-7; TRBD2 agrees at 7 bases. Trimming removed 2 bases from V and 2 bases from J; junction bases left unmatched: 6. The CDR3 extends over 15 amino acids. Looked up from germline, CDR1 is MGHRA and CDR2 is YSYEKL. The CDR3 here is CASSQSIREAYEQYF. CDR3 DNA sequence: TGCGCCAGCAGCCAATCAATCCGGGAGGCCTACGAGCAGTACTTC.

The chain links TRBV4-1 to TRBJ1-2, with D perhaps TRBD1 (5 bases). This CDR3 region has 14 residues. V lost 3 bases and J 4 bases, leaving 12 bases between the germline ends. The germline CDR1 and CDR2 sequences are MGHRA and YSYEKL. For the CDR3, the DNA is TGCGCCAGCAGCCAGCCGTCCAGGGTCTATGGCTACACCTTC. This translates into CASSQPSRVYGYTF.

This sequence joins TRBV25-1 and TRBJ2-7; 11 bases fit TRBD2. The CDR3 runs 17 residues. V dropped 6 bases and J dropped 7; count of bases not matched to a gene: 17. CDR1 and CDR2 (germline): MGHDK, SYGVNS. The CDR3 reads CASRGTGSASGRFEQYF. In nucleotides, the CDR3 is TGTGCCAGCAGGGGGACAGGGAGTGCTAGCGGGAGGTTTGAGCAGTACTTC.

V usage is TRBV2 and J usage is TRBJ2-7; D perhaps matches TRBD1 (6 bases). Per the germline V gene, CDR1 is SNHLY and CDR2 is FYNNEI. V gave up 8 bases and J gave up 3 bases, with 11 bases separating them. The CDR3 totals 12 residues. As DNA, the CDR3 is TGTGCCAGCGCCCGGGACATCTACGAGCAGTACTTC. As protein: CASARDIYEQYF.

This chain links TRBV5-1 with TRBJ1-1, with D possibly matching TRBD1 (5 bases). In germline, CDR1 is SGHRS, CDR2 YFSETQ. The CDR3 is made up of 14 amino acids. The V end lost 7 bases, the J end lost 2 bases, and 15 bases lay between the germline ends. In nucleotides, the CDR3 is TGCGCCAGCCTGAGGGGTAAAATAAACACTGAAGCTTTCTTT. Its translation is CASLRGKINTEAFF.

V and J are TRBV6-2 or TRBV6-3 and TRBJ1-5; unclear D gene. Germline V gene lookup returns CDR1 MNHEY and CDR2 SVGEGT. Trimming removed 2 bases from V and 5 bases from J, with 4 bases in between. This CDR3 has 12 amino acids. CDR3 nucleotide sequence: TGTGCCAGCAGTTACGCAGATCAGCCCCAGCATTTT. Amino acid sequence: CASSYADQPQHF.

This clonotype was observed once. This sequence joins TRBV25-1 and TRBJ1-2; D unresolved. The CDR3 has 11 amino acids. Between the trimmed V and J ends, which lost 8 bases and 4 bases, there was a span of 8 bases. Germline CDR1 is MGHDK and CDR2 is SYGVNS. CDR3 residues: CASQIAYGYTF. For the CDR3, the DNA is TGTGCCAGCCAGATAGCCTATGGCTACACCTTC.

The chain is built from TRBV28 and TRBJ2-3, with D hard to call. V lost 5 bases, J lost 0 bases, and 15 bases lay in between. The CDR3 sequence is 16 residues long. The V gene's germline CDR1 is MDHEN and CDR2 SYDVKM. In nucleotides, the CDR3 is TGTGCCAGCAGTGTATCCGGACGGGCTAGCACAGATACGCAGTATTTT. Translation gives CASSVSGRASTDTQYF.

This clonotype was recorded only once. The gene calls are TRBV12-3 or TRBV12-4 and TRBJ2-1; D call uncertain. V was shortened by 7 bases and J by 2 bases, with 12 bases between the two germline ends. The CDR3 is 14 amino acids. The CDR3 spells CASKYPGPYNEQFF. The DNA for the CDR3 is TGTGCCAGCAAGTACCCGGGTCCCTACAATGAGCAGTTCTTC.